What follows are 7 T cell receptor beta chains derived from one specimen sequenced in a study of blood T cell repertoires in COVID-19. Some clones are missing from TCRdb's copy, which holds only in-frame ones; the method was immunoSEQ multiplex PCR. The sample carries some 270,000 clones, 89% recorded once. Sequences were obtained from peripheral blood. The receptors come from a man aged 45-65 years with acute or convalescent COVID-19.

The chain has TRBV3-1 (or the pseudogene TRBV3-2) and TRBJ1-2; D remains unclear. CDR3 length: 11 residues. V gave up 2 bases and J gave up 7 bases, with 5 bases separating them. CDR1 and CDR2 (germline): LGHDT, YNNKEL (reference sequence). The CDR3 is CASSQSGGYTF. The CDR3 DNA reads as TGTGCCAGCAGCCAATCGGGTGGCTACACCTTC.

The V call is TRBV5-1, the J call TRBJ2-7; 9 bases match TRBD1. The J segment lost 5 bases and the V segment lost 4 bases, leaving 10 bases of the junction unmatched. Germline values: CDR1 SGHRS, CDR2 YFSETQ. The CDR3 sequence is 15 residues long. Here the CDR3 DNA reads TGCGCCAGCAGCGTGGCCGGGACAGGGACCCACGAGCAGTACTTC. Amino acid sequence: CASSVAGTGTHEQYF.

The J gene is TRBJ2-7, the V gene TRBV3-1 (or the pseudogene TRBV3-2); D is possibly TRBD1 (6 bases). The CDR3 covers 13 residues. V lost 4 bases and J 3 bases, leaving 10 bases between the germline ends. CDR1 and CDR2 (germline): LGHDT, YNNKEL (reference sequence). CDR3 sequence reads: CASSRTDNYEQYF. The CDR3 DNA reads TGTGCCAGCAGCCGGACAGATAACTACGAGCAGTACTTC.

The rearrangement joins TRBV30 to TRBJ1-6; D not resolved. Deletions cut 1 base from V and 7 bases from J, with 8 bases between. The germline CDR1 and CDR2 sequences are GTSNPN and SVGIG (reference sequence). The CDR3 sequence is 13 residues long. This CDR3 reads CAWSGHENSPLHF. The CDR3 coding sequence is TGTGCCTGGAGTGGACACGAAAATTCACCCCTCCACTTT.

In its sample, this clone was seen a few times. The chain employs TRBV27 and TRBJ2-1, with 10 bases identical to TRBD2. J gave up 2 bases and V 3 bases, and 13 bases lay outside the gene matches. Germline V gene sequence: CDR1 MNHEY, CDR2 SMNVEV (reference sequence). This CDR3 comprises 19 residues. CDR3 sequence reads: CASSFRTSGSIGPYNEQFF. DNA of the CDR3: TGTGCCAGCAGTTTTAGGACTAGCGGATCCATAGGGCCCTACAATGAGCAGTTCTTC.

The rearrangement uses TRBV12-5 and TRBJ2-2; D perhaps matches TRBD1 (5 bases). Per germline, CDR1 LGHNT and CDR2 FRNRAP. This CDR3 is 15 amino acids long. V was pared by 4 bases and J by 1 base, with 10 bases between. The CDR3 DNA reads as TGTGCTAGTGGTTCACTCAGGGTGAACACCGGGGAGCTGTTTTTT. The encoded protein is CASGSLRVNTGELFF.

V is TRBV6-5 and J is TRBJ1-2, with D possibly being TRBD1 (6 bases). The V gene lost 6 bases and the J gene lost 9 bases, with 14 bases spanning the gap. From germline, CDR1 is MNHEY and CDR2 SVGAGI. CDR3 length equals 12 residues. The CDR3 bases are TGTGCCAGCAGATCTCTCAGGGGAAGCTACACCTTC. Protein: CASRSLRGSYTF.